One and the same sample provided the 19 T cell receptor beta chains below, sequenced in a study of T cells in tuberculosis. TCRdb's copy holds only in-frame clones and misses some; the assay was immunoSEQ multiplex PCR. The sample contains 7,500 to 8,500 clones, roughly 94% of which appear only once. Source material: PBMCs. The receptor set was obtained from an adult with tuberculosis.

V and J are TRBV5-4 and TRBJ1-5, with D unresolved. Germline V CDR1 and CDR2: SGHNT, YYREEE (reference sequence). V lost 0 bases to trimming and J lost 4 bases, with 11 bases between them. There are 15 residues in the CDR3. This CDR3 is CASSLDLQSNQPQHF. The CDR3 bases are TGTGCCAGCAGCTTGGATTTGCAGTCTAATCAGCCCCAGCATTTT. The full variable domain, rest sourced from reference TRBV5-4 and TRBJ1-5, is ETGVTQSPTHLIKTRGQQVTLRCSSQSGHNTVSWYQQALGQGPQFIFQYYREEENGRGNFPPRFSGLQFPNYSSELNVNALELDDSALYLCASSLDLQSNQPQHFGDGTRLSIL.

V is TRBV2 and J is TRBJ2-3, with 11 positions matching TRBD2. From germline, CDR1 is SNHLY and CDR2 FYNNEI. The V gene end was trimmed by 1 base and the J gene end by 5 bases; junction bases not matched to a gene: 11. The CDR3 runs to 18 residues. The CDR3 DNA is TGTGCCAGCAGTGAAGAATCGGGATTGCTAGCGGGGGGAGATACGCAGTATTTT. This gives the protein CASSEESGLLAGGDTQYF.

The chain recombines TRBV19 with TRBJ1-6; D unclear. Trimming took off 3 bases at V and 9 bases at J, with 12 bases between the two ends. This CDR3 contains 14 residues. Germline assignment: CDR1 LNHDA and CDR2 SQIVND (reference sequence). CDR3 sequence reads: CASSILLAASPLHF. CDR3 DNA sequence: TGTGCCAGTAGTATCCTCTTGGCTGCTTCACCCCTCCACTTT. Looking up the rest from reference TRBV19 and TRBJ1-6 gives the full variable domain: DGGITQSPKYLFRKEGQNVTLSCEQNLNHDAMYWYRQDPGQGLRLIYYSQIVNDFQKGDIAEGYSVSREKKESFPLTVTSAQKNPTAFYLCASSILLAASPLHFGNGTRLTVT.

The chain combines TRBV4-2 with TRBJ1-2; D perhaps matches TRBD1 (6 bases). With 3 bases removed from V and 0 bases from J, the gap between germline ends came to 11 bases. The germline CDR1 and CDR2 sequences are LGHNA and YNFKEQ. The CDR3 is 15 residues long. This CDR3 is CASSQSGTPNYGYTF. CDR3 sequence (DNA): TGTGCCAGCAGCCAGTCCGGGACACCTAACTATGGCTACACCTTC.

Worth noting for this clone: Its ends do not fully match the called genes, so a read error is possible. For the CDR3, the DNA is TGTGCAAGCAGGGGGCTAGGTATTGAGCAGTTCTTC. Translated, it gives CASRGLGIEQFF. The V call is TRBV6-1, the J call TRBJ2-1, with TRBD1 identical over 8 bases. From germline, CDR1 is MNHNS and CDR2 SASEGT. CDR3 size: 12 residues.

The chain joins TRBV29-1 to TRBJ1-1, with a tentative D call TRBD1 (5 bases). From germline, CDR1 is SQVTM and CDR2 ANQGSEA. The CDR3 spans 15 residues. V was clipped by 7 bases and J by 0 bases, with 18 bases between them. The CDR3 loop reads CSACLTASMNTEAFF. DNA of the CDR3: TGCAGCGCGTGTCTGACAGCCTCCATGAACACTGAAGCTTTCTTT.

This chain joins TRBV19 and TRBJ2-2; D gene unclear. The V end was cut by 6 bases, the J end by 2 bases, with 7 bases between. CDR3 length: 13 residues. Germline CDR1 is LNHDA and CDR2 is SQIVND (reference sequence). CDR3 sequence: CASRWSNTGELFF. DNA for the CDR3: TGTGCCAGTAGATGGAGCAACACCGGGGAGCTGTTTTTT.

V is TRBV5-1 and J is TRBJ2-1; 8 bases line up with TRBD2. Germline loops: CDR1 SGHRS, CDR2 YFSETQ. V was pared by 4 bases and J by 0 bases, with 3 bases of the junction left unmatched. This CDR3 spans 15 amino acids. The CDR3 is CASSHGTSSYNEQFF. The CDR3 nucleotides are TGCGCCAGCAGCCATGGGACTAGCTCCTACAATGAGCAGTTCTTC.

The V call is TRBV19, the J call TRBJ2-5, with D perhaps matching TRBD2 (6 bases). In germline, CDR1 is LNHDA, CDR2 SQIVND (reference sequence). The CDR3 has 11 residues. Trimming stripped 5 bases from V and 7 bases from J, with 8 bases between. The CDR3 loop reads CASSAGRTQYF. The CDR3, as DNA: TGTGCCAGTAGTGCCGGGAGGACCCAGTACTTC.

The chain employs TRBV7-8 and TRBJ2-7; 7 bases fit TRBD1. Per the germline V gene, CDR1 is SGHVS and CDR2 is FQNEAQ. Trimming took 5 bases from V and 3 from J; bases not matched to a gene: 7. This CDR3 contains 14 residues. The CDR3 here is CASSLTGANYEQYF. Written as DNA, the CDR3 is TGTGCCAGCAGCCTAACAGGGGCTAACTACGAGCAGTACTTC.

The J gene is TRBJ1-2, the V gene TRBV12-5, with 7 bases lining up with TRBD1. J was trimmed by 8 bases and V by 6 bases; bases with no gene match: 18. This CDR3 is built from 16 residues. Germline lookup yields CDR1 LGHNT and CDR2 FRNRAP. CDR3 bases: TGTGCTAGTGGCTCTCAAAAGGGGGCACCCTTACCCGGCTACACCTTC. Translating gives CASGSQKGAPLPGYTF.

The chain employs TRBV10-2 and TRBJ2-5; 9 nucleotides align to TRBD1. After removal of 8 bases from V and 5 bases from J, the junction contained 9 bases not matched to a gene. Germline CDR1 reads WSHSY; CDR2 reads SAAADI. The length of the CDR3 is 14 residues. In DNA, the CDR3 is TGCGCCAGCCGCAAAAACAGGGGGCGGGAGACCCAGTACTTC. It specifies CASRKNRGRETQYF.

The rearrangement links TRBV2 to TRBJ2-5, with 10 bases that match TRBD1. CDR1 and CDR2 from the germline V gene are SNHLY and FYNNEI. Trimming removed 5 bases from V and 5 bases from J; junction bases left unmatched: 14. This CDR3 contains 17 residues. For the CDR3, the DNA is TGTGCCAGCAGTACTCAGAGGGGACAGGGGACCCCCGAGACCCAGTACTTC. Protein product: CASSTQRGQGTPETQYF.

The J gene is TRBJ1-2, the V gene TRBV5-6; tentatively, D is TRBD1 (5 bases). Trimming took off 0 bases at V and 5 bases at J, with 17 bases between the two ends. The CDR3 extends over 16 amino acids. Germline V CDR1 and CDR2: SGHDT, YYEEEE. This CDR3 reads CASSLGRFRGSYGYTF. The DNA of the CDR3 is TGTGCCAGCAGCTTGGGTCGGTTTCGGGGGTCGTATGGCTACACCTTC.

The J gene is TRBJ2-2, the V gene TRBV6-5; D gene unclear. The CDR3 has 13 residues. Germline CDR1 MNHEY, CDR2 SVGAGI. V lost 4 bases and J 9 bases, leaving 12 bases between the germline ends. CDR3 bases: TGTGCCAGCAGTTTCCTGTCCCTCCGGGAGCTGTTTTTT. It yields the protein CASSFLSLRELFF.

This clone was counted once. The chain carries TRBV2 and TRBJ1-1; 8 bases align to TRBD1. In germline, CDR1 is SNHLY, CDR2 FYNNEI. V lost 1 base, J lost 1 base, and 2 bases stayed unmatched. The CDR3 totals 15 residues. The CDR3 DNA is TGTGCCAGCAGTGAAGACAGGGGGAGGAACACTGAAGCTTTCTTT. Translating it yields CASSEDRGRNTEAFF.

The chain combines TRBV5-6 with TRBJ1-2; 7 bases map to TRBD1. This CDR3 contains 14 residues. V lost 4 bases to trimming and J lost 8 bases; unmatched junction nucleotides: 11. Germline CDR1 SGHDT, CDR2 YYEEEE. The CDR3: CASSLQMTGTGYTF. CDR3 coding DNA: TGTGCCAGCAGCCTCCAGATGACAGGGACCGGCTACACCTTC. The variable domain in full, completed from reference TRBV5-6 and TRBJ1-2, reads DAGVTQSPTHLIKTRGQQVTLRCSPKSGHDTVSWYQQALGQGPQFIFQYYEEEERQRGNFPDRFSGHQFPNYSSELNVNALLLGDSALYLCASSLQMTGTGYTFGSGTRLTVV.

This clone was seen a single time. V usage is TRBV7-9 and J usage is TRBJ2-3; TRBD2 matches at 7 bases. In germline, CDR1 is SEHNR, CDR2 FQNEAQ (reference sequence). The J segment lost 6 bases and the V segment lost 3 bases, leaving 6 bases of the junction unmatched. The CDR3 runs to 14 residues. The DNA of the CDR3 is TGTGCCAGCAGCTTTGGGGGAGGGGCGGATACGCAGTATTTT. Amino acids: CASSFGGGADTQYF.

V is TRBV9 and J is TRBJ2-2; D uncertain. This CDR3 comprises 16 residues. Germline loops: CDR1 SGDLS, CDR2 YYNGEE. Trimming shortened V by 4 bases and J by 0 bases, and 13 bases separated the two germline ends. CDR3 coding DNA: TGTGCCAGCAGCATAGGCGGTGATGCGAACACCGGGGAGCTGTTTTTT. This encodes CASSIGGDANTGELFF.